The 32 T cell receptor beta chains presented below share a single source sample, sequenced in a study of cytomegalovirus exposure and HLA in healthy donors. This PCR relied on a set of 60 Vbeta primers and 13 Jbeta primers. TCRdb keeps only in-frame clones here, not all; method: immunoSEQ multiplex PCR. This sample has 150,000 to 160,000 clones, with 70% to 80% found just once. Sequencing used PBMCs. Receptor source: a young man in good health and CMV-seropositive.

This clone was observed a single time. The V call is TRBV27, the J call TRBJ2-2, with 8 bases matching TRBD2. V was pared by 3 bases and J by 1 base, with 1 base of the junction left unmatched. The CDR3 runs to 15 residues. Germline CDR1 is MNHEY and CDR2 is SMNVEV (reference sequence). CDR3: CASSLAGGNTGELFF. CDR3 nucleotide sequence: TGTGCCAGCAGTTTGGCGGGAGGGAACACCGGGGAGCTGTTTTTT.

The gene calls are TRBV6-5 and TRBJ1-1; D is ambiguous. Trimming shortened V by 0 bases and J by 1 base, and 6 bases separated the two germline ends. This CDR3 has 14 amino acids. Per germline, CDR1 MNHEY and CDR2 SVGAGI. The CDR3 spells CASSYSSENTEAFF. CDR3 bases: TGTGCCAGCAGTTACTCTTCAGAGAACACTGAAGCTTTCTTT.

Turning to this clone: The junction departs from germline at one end; a sequencing error may be responsible. The chain couples TRBV5-8 to TRBJ1-2; possible D gene TRBD1, 6 bases. Germline V gives CDR1 SGHTS, CDR2 YDEGEE. The CDR3 covers 16 residues. The CDR3 sequence: CASSLVGAGLNHGYTF. DNA for the CDR3: TGTGCCAGCAGCTTGGTGGGGGCAGGGCTTAACCATGGCTACACCTTC.

Remarks on this clone: Sequence at one end of the junction differs from germline and may be a read error. The chain links TRBV30 to TRBJ2-5; D unclear. CDR1 and CDR2 from the germline V gene are GTSNPN and SVGIG (reference sequence). The CDR3 spans 13 residues. This CDR3 is CAWSAGHQETRYF. The CDR3 nucleotides are TGTGCCTGGAGTGCGGGTCATCAAGAGACCCGGTACTTC. Complete variable domain (other parts from reference TRBV30 and TRBJ2-5): SQTIHQWPATLVQPVGSPLSLECTVEGTSNPNLYWYRQAAGRGLQLLFYSVGIGQISSEVPQNLSASRPQDRQFILSSKKLLLSDSGFYLCAWSAGHQETRYFGPGTRLLVL.

Here the CDR3 reads CASSSRDTLEQYF. The CDR3 bases are TGTGCCAGCAGCTCCCGGGACACCCTCGAGCAGTACTTC. V usage is TRBV7-2 and J usage is TRBJ2-7; perhaps TRBD1 as D (6 bases). CDR3 size: 13 residues. V was cut by 4 bases and J by 6 bases, with 13 bases left in between. Germline V gives CDR1 SGHTA, CDR2 FQGNSA.

The chain links TRBV6-6 to TRBJ2-1; tentative D call: TRBD1 (5 bases). The germline V and J ends were trimmed by 3 bases and 8 bases, with 14 bases remaining between them. The CDR3 spans 14 residues. CDR1 is MNHNY, CDR2 SVGAGI, per germline (reference sequence). CDR3 in amino acids: CASSYGAPLYEQFF. CDR3 bases: TGTGCCAGCAGTTATGGGGCTCCCCTCTATGAGCAGTTCTTC.

The chain links TRBV27 to TRBJ2-3, with a tentative D call TRBD1 (6 bases). This CDR3 is 16 amino acids long. The germline CDR1 and CDR2 sequences are MNHEY and SMNVEV (reference sequence). The V end lost 6 bases, the J end lost 0 bases, and 16 bases lay between the germline ends. The CDR3 DNA reads TGTGCCAGCAGGCGACTCCAGGGGTTGAGCACAGATACGCAGTATTTT. This codes for CASRRLQGLSTDTQYF.

J is TRBJ2-2 and V is TRBV6-6; 10 bases are shared with TRBD2. The CDR3 loop spans 15 amino acids. V lost 5 bases, J lost 5 bases, and 5 bases stayed unmatched. In germline, CDR1 is MNHNY, CDR2 SVGAGI (reference sequence). In DNA, the CDR3 is TGTGCCAGCAGTAGATCTAGCGGGAGAACCGGGGAGCTGTTTTTT. Translating it yields CASSRSSGRTGELFF.

The chain joins TRBV6-5 to TRBJ2-7; the D gene is possibly TRBD2 (7 bases). Per germline, CDR1 MNHEY and CDR2 SVGAGI. Trimming shortened V by 7 bases and J by 3 bases, and 19 bases separated the two germline ends. The CDR3 is made up of 15 amino acids. The chain's CDR3 is CASTSVGGALYEQYF. The CDR3 DNA follows: TGTGCCAGCACCTCAGTGGGGGGGGCCCTCTACGAGCAGTACTTC.

This clone is a singleton in its sample. The chain links TRBV10-3 to TRBJ2-6, with D possibly matching TRBD2 (5 bases). This CDR3 is built from 15 residues. The germline CDR1 and CDR2 sequences are ENHRY and SYGVKD. Trimming removed 6 bases from V and 1 base from J, with 10 bases in between. Written as DNA, the CDR3 is TGTGCCATCAGGGACTCACAGTCTGGGGCCAACGTCCTGACTTTC. Residues: CAIRDSQSGANVLTF.

This clone was seen just once. The chain carries TRBV27 and TRBJ1-5; no clear D gene. This CDR3 region has 16 residues. Germline-derived CDR1 and CDR2 are MNHEY and SMNVEV (reference sequence). V was shortened by 4 bases and J by 1 base, with 14 bases between the two germline ends. CDR3 residues: CASSWSEATSNQPQHF. The CDR3 region has the DNA TGTGCCAGCAGTTGGAGCGAGGCAACAAGCAATCAGCCCCAGCATTTT.

This rearrangement joins TRBV7-2 to TRBJ1-1; 7 bases line up with TRBD1. V was pared by 4 bases and J by 0 bases, with 11 bases of the junction left unmatched. The CDR3 contains 17 residues. CDR1 and CDR2 (germline): SGHTA, FQGNSA. CDR3 DNA sequence: TGTGCCAGCAGCTCTGGACAGGTCGGAGGCCTGAACACTGAAGCTTTCTTT. The encoded protein is CASSSGQVGGLNTEAFF.

V and J are TRBV27 and TRBJ1-6; D is uncertain. The V end lost 6 bases, the J end lost 5 bases, and 11 bases lay between the germline ends. Germline V gene sequence: CDR1 MNHEY, CDR2 SMNVEV (reference sequence). The CDR3 totals 14 residues. CDR3 loop: CASSLPGNNSPLHF. CDR3 sequence (DNA): TGTGCCAGCAGCCTACCGGGAAATAATTCACCCCTCCACTTT.

The chain has TRBV7-2 and TRBJ1-5; unclear D gene. Germline V gene lookup returns CDR1 SGHTA and CDR2 FQGNSA. CDR3 length equals 16 residues. V gave up 5 bases and J gave up 3 bases, with 17 bases separating them. The CDR3 DNA reads as TGTGCCAGCAGCCTTGGTCTGCGGTTTTCCAATCAGCCCCAGCATTTT. Translation: CASSLGLRFSNQPQHF.

This clone appeared once. The chain combines TRBV7-8 with TRBJ1-2; D perhaps matches TRBD1 (5 bases). The CDR3 covers 15 residues. Deletions cut 2 bases from V and 7 bases from J, with 17 bases between. The germline V gene encodes CDR1 SGHVS and CDR2 FQNEAQ. CDR3 sequence: CASSLWPGRGGGYTF. The CDR3, as DNA: TGTGCCAGCAGCTTATGGCCGGGTCGGGGGGGTGGCTACACCTTC.

V usage is TRBV28 and J usage is TRBJ2-1; D call uncertain. This CDR3 has 12 amino acids. Trimming took 7 bases from V and 6 from J, leaving 10 bases between them. Germline CDR1 reads MDHEN; CDR2 reads SYDVKM. The CDR3 protein is CASTPGGNEQFF. As DNA, the CDR3 is TGTGCCAGCACCCCTGGCGGCAATGAGCAGTTCTTC.

The chain employs TRBV7-2 and TRBJ1-5; D is perhaps TRBD1 (6 bases). This CDR3 has 14 amino acids. The germline V gene has CDR1 SGHTA and CDR2 FQGNSA. V shed 5 bases and J shed 3 bases, with 11 bases lying between them. CDR3 DNA: TGTGCCAGCAGCCCCCGGACAGACAATCAGCCCCAGCATTTT. Translation: CASSPRTDNQPQHF. Full variable domain (remainder filled in from reference TRBV7-2 and TRBJ1-5): GAGVSQSPSNKVTEKGKDVELRCDPISGHTALYWYRQSLGQGLEFLIYFQGNSAPDKSGLPSDRFSAERTGGSVSTLTIQRTQQEDSAVYLCASSPRTDNQPQHFGDGTRLSIL.

V is TRBV6-1 and J is TRBJ2-3, with TRBD2 identical over 11 bases. Germline CDR1 is MNHNS and CDR2 is SASEGT. Germline trimming cut 3 bases from V and 3 bases from J; bases unmatched to any gene: 2. This CDR3 has 15 residues. This CDR3 reads CASSETSGATDTQYF. CDR3 bases: TGTGCCAGCAGTGAGACTAGCGGGGCTACAGATACGCAGTATTTT.

This clone was seen once. The CDR3 region has the DNA TGTGCCAGCTCACCGCCGGGACTAGCGGGAGAAACAGGGGAGCTGTTTTTT. Translated, it gives CASSPPGLAGETGELFF. V is TRBV18 and J is TRBJ2-2, with TRBD2 identical over 14 bases. Trimming took 3 bases from V and 8 from J; bases not matched to a gene: 8. Germline V lookup: CDR1 KGHSH, CDR2 LQKENI. There are 17 residues in the CDR3.

The chain has TRBV4-1 and TRBJ1-1, with D possibly TRBD1 on 6 matching bases. Between the trimmed V and J ends, which lost 3 bases and 6 bases, there was a span of 14 bases. The CDR3 has 14 amino acids. Germline V gene lookup returns CDR1 MGHRA and CDR2 YSYEKL. The CDR3 reads CASSQGRQAAEAFF. CDR3 coding DNA: TGCGCCAGCAGCCAGGGGAGACAGGCCGCTGAAGCTTTCTTT.

In its sample, this clone was seen a few times. The chain employs TRBV2 and TRBJ2-5; D call uncertain. CDR3 length equals 14 residues. The V gene's germline CDR1 is SNHLY and CDR2 FYNNEI. V gave up 7 bases and J gave up 2 bases, with 14 bases separating them. The CDR3 here is CASTITVSQETQYF. The CDR3 DNA follows: TGTGCCAGCACCATCACGGTTTCACAAGAGACCCAGTACTTC. The variable domain in full, with the rest retrieved from reference TRBV2 and TRBJ2-5, is EPEVTQTPSHQVTQMGQEVILRCVPISNHLYFYWYRQILGQKVEFLVSFYNNEISEKSEIFDDQFSVERPDGSNFTLKIRSTKLEDSAMYFCASTITVSQETQYFGPGTRLLVL.

The chain joins TRBV6-1 to TRBJ1-3; D unresolved. V shed 0 bases and J shed 7 bases, with 13 bases lying between them. Germline V gene sequence: CDR1 MNHNS, CDR2 SASEGT. This CDR3 is built from 15 residues. CDR3: CASSEAIFSRNTIYF. DNA of the CDR3: TGTGCCAGCAGTGAAGCGATATTCTCGCGGAACACCATATATTTT.

The chain has TRBV6-1 and TRBJ1-2, with 10 bases fitting TRBD1. Germline V lookup: CDR1 MNHNS, CDR2 SASEGT. The CDR3 has 13 residues. V lost 10 bases to trimming and J lost 3 bases; unmatched junction nucleotides: 5. CDR3 protein: CATRTGGYYGYTF. The CDR3 DNA is TGTGCCACCCGGACAGGGGGATACTATGGCTACACCTTC.

The CDR3 DNA follows: TGTGCCAGCAGTTACCCCGCGGATACGCAGTATTTT. Translation gives CASSYPADTQYF. The chain uses TRBV6-5 and TRBJ2-3; D call uncertain. The V gene lost 2 bases and the J gene lost 6 bases, with 6 bases spanning the gap. The CDR3 consists of 12 residues. Per the germline V gene, CDR1 is MNHEY and CDR2 is SVGAGI.

In this sample, this clone turned up a few times. CDR3 residues: CASSFGQVNTEAFF. The CDR3 DNA follows: TGCGCCAGCAGCTTCGGACAAGTGAACACTGAAGCTTTCTTT. The chain has TRBV5-1 and TRBJ1-1, with D perhaps TRBD1 (5 bases). The germline gives CDR1 SGHRS, CDR2 YFSETQ. The CDR3 runs to 14 residues. V lost 2 bases and J 0 bases, leaving 8 bases between the germline ends.

This clone has a handful of counts. The rearrangement links TRBV7-3 to TRBJ1-2; 10 nucleotides agree with TRBD1. Germline V CDR1 and CDR2: SGHTA, FQGTGA. The junction had 4 bases not matched to a gene; V was cut back by 5 bases and J by 7 bases. The CDR3 covers 13 residues. Here the CDR3 reads CASSPDRGVGYTF. DNA of the CDR3: TGTGCCAGCAGCCCGGACAGGGGGGTTGGCTACACCTTC.

The J gene is TRBJ1-3, the V gene TRBV5-1; tentatively, D is TRBD1 (5 bases). The CDR3 has 19 amino acids. V lost 0 bases and J lost 2, with 21 bases in between. In germline, CDR1 is SGHRS, CDR2 YFSETQ. The CDR3 sequence is CASSLVLSGQGGAGNTIYF. In DNA, the CDR3 is TGCGCCAGCAGCTTGGTATTGAGTGGTCAGGGAGGCGCTGGAAACACCATATATTTT.

This clone was counted only a few times. This rearrangement joins TRBV11-2 to TRBJ2-7, with D perhaps TRBD2 (6 bases). V gave up 9 bases and J gave up 4 bases, with 16 bases separating them. Looked up from germline, CDR1 is SGHAT and CDR2 is FQNNGV. The CDR3 runs 13 residues. CDR3 sequence reads: CASRNSGGYEQYF. The CDR3 DNA follows: TGTGCCAGTAGGAACTCCGGGGGTTACGAGCAGTACTTC.

This chain's CDR3 is CASSIAGGGYTF. CDR3 sequence (DNA): TGTGCCAGCAGTATCGCCGGGGGTGGCTACACCTTC. The V gene is TRBV6-5, the J gene TRBJ1-2; TRBD1 is a possible D gene (5 bases). Between the trimmed V and J ends, which lost 5 bases and 7 bases, there was a span of 11 bases. Looked up from germline, CDR1 is MNHEY and CDR2 is SVGAGI. The CDR3 length is 12 residues.

The rearrangement links TRBV7-3 to TRBJ2-7, with D tentatively TRBD1 (5 bases). Trimming removed 5 bases at V and 3 bases at J, with 14 bases between. This CDR3 has 14 residues. Germline V gene data show CDR1 as SGHTA and CDR2 as FQGTGA. In DNA form, the CDR3 reads TGTGCCAGCAGCCTATACCAGGGAAACTACGAGCAGTACTTC. It codes for CASSLYQGNYEQYF.

V gene TRBV6-5 combines with J gene TRBJ2-3; 8 positions match TRBD1. CDR1 MNHEY and CDR2 SVGAGI come from the germline V gene. The V gene end was trimmed by 0 bases and the J gene end by 4 bases; junction bases not matched to a gene: 6. This CDR3 region has 16 residues. The CDR3 is CASSYSGQGSPDTQYF. The CDR3 DNA reads as TGTGCCAGCAGTTACTCCGGACAGGGAAGCCCAGATACGCAGTATTTT.

The V call is TRBV29-1, the J call TRBJ1-4, with 11 bases fitting TRBD1. This CDR3 contains 15 residues. Germline lookup yields CDR1 SQVTM and CDR2 ANQGSEA. Trimming cost V 5 bases and J 3 bases; bases outside gene matches: 5. CDR3 sequence: CSVSGQGASNEKLFF. DNA of the CDR3: TGCAGCGTTTCCGGACAGGGGGCATCTAATGAAAAACTGTTTTTT.